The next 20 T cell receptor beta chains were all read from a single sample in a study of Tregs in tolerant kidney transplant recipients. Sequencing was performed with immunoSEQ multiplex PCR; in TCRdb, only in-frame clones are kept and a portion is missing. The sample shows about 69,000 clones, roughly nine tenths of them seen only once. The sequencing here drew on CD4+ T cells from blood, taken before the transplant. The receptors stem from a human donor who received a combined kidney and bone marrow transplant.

CDR3 in DNA: TGCGCCAGCAGCTCCAATCGTGAGCGGAGTGAAAAACTGTTTTTT. Translated: CASSSNRERSEKLFF. The chain combines TRBV5-1 with TRBJ1-4; D gene ambiguous. Germline V lookup: CDR1 SGHRS, CDR2 YFSETQ. The CDR3 is made up of 15 amino acids. V was shortened by 3 bases and J by 7 bases, with 16 bases between the two germline ends. Full variable domain (outside the CDR3, taken from reference TRBV5-1 and TRBJ1-4): KAGVTQTPRYLIKTRGQQVTLSCSPISGHRSVSWYQQTPGQGLQFLFEYFSETQRNKGNFPGRFSGRQFSNSRSEMNVSTLELGDSALYLCASSSNRERSEKLFFGSGTQLSVL.

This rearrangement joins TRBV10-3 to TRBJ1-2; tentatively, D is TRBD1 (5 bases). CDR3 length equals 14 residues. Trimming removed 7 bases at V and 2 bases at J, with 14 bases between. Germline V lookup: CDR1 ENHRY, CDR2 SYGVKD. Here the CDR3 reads CAIKPLSGNYGYTF. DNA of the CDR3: TGTGCCATCAAACCCCTCTCAGGGAACTATGGCTACACCTTC.

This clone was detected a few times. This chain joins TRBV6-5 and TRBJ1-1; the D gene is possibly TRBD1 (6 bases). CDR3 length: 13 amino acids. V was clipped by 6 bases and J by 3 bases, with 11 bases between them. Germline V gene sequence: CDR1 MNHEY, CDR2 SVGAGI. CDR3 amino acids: CASRQNRDTEAFF. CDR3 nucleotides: TGTGCCAGCAGACAGAACAGGGACACTGAAGCTTTCTTT.

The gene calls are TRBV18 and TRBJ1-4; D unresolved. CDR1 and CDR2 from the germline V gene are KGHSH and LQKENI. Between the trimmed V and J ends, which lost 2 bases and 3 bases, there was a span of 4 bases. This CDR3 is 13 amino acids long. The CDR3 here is CASSPGPNEKLFF. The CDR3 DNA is TGTGCCAGCTCACCAGGGCCTAATGAAAAACTGTTTTTT.

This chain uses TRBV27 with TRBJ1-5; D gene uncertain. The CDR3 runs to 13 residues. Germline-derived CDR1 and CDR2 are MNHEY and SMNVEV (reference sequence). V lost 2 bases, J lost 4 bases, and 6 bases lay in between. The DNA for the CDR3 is TGTGCCAGCAGTTTAAAGAGAAATCAGCCCCAGCATTTT. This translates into CASSLKRNQPQHF.

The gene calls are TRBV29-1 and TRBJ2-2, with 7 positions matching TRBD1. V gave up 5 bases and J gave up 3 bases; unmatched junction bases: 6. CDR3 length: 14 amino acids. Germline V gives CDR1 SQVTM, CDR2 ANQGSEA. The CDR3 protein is CSVPTGKDTGELFF. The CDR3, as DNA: TGCAGCGTTCCGACAGGGAAAGACACCGGGGAGCTGTTTTTT.

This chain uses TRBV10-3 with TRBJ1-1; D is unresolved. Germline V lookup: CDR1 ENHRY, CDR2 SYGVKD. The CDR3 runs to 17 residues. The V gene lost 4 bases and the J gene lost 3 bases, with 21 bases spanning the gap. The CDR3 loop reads CAISVGISVDSDTEAFF. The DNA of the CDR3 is TGTGCCATCAGTGTGGGCATATCGGTTGATAGTGACACTGAAGCTTTCTTT.

The CDR3 region has the DNA TGTGCCAGCAGTGAACGGGTGGCCCAGTACTTC. Translating gives CASSERVAQYF. The rearrangement uses TRBV6-1 and TRBJ2-5; D is unclear. V gave up 2 bases and J gave up 9 bases, with 7 bases separating them. The V gene's germline CDR1 is MNHNS and CDR2 SASEGT. This CDR3 has 11 amino acids.

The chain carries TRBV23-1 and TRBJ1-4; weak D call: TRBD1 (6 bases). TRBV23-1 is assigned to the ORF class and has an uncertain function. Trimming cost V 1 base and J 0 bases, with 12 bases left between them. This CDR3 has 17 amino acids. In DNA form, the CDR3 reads TGCGCCAGCAGTCAATGGCAGGGGTTTGCAACTAATGAAAAACTGTTTTTT. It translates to CASSQWQGFATNEKLFF.

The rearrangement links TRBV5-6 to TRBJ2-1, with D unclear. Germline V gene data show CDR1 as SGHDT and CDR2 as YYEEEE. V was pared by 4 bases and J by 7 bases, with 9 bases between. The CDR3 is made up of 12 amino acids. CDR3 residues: CASSRTANEQFF. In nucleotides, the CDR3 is TGTGCCAGCAGCCGTACTGCGAATGAGCAGTTCTTC.

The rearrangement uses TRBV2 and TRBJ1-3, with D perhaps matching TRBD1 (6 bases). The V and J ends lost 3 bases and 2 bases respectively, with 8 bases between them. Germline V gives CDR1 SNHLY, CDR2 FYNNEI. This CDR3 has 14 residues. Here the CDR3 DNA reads TGTGCCAGCAGTGAGGGGGCACCTGGAAACACCATATATTTT. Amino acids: CASSEGAPGNTIYF.

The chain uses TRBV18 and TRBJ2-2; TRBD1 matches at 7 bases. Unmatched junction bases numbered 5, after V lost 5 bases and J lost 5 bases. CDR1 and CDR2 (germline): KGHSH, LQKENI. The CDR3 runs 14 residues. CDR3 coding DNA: TGTGCCAGCTCATCCGGGACAGAGACCGGGGAGCTGTTTTTT. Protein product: CASSSGTETGELFF.

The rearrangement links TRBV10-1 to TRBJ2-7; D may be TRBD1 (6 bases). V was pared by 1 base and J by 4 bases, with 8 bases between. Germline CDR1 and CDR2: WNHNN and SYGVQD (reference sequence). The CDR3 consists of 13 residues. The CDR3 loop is CASSEYRDYEQYF. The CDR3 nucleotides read TGCGCCAGCAGTGAGTACAGGGATTACGAGCAGTACTTC.

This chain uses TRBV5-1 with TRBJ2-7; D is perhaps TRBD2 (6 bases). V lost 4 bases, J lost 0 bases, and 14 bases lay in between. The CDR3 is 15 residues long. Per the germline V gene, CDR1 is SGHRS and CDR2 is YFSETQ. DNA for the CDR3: TGCGCCAGCAGCACCGGGACTCCGAGCTCCTACGAGCAGTACTTC. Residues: CASSTGTPSSYEQYF.

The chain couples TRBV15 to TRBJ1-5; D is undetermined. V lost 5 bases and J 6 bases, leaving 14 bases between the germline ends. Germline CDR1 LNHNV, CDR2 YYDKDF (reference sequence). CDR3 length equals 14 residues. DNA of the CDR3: TGTGCCACCAGCCCTACGGGGTTTGGTCAGCCCCAGCATTTT. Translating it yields CATSPTGFGQPQHF.

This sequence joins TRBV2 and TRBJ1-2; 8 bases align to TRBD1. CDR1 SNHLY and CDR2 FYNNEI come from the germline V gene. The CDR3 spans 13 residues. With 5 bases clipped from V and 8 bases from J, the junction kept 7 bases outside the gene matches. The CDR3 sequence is CASSYGQGEGYTF. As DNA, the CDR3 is TGTGCCAGCAGTTACGGACAGGGAGAGGGCTACACCTTC. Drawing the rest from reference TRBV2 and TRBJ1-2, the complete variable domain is EPEVTQTPSHQVTQMGQEVILRCVPISNHLYFYWYRQILGQKVEFLVSFYNNEISEKSEIFDDQFSVERPDGSNFTLKIRSTKLEDSAMYFCASSYGQGEGYTFGSGTRLTVV.

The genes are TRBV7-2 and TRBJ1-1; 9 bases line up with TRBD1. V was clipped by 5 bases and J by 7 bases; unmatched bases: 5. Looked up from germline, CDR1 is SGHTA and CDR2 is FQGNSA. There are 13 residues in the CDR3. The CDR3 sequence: CASSRRQGVEAFF. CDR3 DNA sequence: TGTGCCAGCAGCCGGAGACAGGGGGTTGAAGCTTTCTTT.

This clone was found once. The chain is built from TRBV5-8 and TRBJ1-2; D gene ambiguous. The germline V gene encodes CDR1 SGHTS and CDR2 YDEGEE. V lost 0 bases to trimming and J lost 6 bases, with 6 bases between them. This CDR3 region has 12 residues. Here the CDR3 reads CASSLGVHGYTF. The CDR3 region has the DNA TGTGCCAGCAGCTTGGGAGTCCATGGCTACACCTTC.

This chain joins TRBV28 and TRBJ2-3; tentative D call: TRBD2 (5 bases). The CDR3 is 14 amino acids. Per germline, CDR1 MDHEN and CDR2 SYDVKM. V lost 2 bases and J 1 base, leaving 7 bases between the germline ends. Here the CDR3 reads CASSLERGTDTQYF. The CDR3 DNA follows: TGTGCCAGCAGTTTAGAGAGGGGCACAGATACGCAGTATTTT.

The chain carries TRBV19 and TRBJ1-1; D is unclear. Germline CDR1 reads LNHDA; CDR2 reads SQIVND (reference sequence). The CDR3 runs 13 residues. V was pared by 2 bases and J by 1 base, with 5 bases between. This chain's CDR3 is CASSISQNTEAFF. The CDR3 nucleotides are TGTGCCAGTAGTATATCCCAGAACACTGAAGCTTTCTTT.